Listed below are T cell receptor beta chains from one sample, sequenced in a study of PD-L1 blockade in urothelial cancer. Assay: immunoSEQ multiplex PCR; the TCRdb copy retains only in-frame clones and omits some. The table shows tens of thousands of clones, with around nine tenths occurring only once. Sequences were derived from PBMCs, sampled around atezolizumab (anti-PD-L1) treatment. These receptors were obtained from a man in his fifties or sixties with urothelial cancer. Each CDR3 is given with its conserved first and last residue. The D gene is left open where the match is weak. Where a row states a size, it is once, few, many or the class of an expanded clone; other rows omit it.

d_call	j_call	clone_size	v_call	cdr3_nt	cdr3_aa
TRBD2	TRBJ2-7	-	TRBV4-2	TGTGCCAGCAGCCAAGTGGCCGGGACTAGCGGGTCCCTTTCCTACGAGCAGTACTTC	CASSQVAGTSGSLSYEQYF
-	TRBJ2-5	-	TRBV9	TGTGCCAGCAGCGCCAGCGGGGAGACCCAGTACTTC	CASSASGETQYF
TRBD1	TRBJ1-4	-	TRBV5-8	TGTGCCAGCAGCTCGCGGACAGGAGTTAATGAAAAACTGTTTTTT	CASSSRTGVNEKLFF
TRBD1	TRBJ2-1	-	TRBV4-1	TGCGCCAGCAGTCCCGTTGACAGGGGTATCTACAATGAGCAGTTCTTC	CASSPVDRGIYNEQFF
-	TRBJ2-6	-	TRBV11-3	TGTGCCAGCAGCTTGGACAGACGGATCTCTGGGGCCAACGTCCTGACTTTC	CASSLDRRISGANVLTF
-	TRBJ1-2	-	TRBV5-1	TGCGCCAGCATCGGCGCGACTAAAACCCTCAGATTCCAGGGCTACACCTTC	CASIGATKTLRFQGYTF
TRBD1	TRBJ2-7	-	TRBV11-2	TGTGCCAGCAGCTCCCGGACAGGGCGCTACGAGCAGTACTTC	CASSSRTGRYEQYF
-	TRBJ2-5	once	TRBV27	TGTGCCAGCAGTAGCCGACAGAGAATACAAGAGACCCAGTACTTC	CASSSRQRIQETQYF
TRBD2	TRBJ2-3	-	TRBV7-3	TGTGCCAGCAGCCCCAATGAGGCGGGGGGCACAGATACGCAGTATTTT	CASSPNEAGGTDTQYF
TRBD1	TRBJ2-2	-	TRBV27	TGTGCCAGCAGTTTAGTTCCGGGACAGGGGTTGAACACCGGGGAGCTGTTTTTT	CASSLVPGQGLNTGELFF
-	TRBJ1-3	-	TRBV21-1	TGTGCCAGCAGCAAACTCACGACAGGGTCAAGAGGAAACACCATATATTTT	CASSKLTTGSRGNTIYF
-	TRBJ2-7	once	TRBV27	TGTGCCAGCAGTTTAGGGTCAGACAGCAGGTCCAACGAGCAGTACTTC	CASSLGSDSRSNEQYF
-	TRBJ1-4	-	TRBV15	TGTGCCACCAGCAGAGATATTGCAACTAATGAAAAACTGTTTTTT	CATSRDIATNEKLFF
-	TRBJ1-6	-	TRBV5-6	TGTGCCAGCAGCTTGGTCAGGGATATCTATAATTCACCCCTCCACTTT	CASSLVRDIYNSPLHF
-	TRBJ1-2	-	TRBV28	TGTGCCAGCAGTTTAGCGGCGAACTATGGCTACACCTTC	CASSLAANYGYTF
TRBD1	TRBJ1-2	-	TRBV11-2	TGTGCCAGCAGCAAAACGGGACAGGGTTACGATGGCTACACCTTC	CASSKTGQGYDGYTF
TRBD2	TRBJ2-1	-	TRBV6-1	TGTGCCAGCAGCGCCAGAGGGGCGGGGGGTAATGAGCAGTTCTTC	CASSARGAGGNEQFF
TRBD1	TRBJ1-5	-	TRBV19	TGTGCCAGTACCTTGACAGGGGGCAGCAATCAGCCCCAGCATTTT	CASTLTGGSNQPQHF
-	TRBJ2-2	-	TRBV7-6	TGTGCCAGCAGCTTAGCGCCCCTAGCCACCGGGGAGCTGTTTTTT	CASSLAPLATGELFF
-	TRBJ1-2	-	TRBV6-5	TGTGCCAGCAGTTACTCCGAGCGTTATGGCTACACCTTC	CASSYSERYGYTF
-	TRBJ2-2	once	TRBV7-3	TGTGCCAGCAGCTTAATGGGGCTGAACACCGGGGAGCTGTTTTTT	CASSLMGLNTGELFF
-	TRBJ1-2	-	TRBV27	TGTGCCAGCAGTTTATCGCCAGCTAACTATGGCTACACCTTC	CASSLSPANYGYTF
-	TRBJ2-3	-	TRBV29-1	TGCAGCGTTGTAAGGGGCCCCACAGATACGCAGTATTTT	CSVVRGPTDTQYF
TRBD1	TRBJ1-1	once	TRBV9	TGTGCCAGCAGCGCCCGACAGGGGGCAAACACTGAAGCTTTCTTT	CASSARQGANTEAFF
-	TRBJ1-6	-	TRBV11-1	TGTGCCAGCAGCGTATTAAACAGCCTCAATTCACCCCTCCACTTT	CASSVLNSLNSPLHF